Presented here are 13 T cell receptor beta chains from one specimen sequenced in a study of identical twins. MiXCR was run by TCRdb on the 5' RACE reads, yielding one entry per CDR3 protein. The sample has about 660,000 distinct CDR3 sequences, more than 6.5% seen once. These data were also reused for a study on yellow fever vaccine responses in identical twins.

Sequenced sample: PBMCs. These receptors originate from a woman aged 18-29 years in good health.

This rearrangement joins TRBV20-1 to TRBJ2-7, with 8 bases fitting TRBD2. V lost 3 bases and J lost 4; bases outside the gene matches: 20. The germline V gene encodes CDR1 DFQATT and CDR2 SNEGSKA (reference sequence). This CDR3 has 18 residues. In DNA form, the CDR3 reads TGCAGTGCTAGCTCCCTCCTCTTCTCTAGCGGGTCGTTATACGAGCAGTACTTC. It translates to CSASSLLFSSGSLYEQYF.

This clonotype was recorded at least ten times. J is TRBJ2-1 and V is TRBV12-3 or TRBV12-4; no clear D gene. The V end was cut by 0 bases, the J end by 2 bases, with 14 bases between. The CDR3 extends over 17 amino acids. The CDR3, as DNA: TGTGCCAGCAGTTTAGCGGTTGGGCAACCGCCCTACAATGAGCAGTTCTTC. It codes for CASSLAVGQPPYNEQFF.

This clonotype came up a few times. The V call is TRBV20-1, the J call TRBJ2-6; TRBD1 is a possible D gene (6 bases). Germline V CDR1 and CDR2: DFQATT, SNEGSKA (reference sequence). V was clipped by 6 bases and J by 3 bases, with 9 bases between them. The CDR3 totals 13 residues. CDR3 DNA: TGCAGTGCAAGCAGGGGTGGGGCCAACGTCCTGACTTTC. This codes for CSASRGGANVLTF.

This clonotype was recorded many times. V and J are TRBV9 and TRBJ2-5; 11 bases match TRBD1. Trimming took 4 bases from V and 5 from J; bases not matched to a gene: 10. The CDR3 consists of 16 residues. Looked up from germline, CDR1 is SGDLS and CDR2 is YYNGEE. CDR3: CASSTQGQGDRETQYF. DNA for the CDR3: TGTGCCAGCAGCACCCAGGGACAGGGGGATCGGGAGACCCAGTACTTC.

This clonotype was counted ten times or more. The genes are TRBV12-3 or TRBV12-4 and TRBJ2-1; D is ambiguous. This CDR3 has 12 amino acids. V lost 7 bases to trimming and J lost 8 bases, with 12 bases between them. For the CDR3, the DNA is TGTGCCAGCACCCCTCGCTTCGATGAGCAGTTCTTC. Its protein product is CASTPRFDEQFF.

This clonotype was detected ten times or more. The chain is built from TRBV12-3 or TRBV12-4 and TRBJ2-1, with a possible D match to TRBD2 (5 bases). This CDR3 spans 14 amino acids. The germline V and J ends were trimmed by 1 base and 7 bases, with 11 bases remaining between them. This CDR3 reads CASSLGASMNEQFF. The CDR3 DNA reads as TGTGCCAGCAGTTTAGGGGCTAGCATGAATGAGCAGTTCTTC.

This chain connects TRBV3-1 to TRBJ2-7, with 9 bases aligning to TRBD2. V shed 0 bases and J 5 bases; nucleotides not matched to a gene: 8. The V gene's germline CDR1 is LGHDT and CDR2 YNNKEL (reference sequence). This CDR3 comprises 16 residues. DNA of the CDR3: TGTGCCAGCAGCCAAGATTGGGCGGGAGGGCCGGACGAGCAGTACTTC. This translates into CASSQDWAGGPDEQYF.

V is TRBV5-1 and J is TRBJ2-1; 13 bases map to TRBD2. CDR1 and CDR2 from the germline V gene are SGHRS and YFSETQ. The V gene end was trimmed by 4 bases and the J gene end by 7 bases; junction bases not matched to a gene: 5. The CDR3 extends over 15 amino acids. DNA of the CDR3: TGCGCCAGCAGCCAAACGACTAGCGGGGGGAATGAGCAGTTCTTC. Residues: CASSQTTSGGNEQFF.

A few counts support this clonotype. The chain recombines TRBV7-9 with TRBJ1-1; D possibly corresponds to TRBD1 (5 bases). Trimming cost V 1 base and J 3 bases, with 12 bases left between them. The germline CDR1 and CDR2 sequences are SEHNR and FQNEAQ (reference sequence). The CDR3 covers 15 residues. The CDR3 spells CASSLVEGRDTEAFF. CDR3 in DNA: TGTGCCAGCAGCTTAGTGGAGGGGCGAGACACTGAAGCTTTCTTT. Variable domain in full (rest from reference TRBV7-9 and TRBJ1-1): DTGVSQNPRHKITKRGQNVTFRCDPISEHNRLYWYRQTLGQGPEFLTYFQNEAQLEKSRLLSDRFSAERPKGSFSTLEIQRTEQGDSAMYLCASSLVEGRDTEAFFGQGTRLTVV.

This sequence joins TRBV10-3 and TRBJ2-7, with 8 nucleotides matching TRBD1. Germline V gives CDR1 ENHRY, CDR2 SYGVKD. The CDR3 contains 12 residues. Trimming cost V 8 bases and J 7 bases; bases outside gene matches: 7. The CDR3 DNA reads TGTGCCATCGGACAGGGCGTTCGGGAGCAGTACTTC. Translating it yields CAIGQGVREQYF.

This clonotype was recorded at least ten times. CDR3 DNA: TGTGCCAGCAGTTTACCACAGGGGAACGTCTACGAGCAGTACTTC. Translating it yields CASSLPQGNVYEQYF. This chain uses TRBV12-3 or TRBV12-4 with TRBJ2-7, with 7 bases fitting TRBD1. Germline trimming cut 2 bases from V and 3 bases from J; bases unmatched to any gene: 7. This CDR3 spans 15 amino acids.

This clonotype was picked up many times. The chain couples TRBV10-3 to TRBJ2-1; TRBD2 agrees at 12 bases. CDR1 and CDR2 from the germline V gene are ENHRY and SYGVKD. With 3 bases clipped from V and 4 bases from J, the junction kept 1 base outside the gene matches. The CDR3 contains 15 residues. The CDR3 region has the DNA TGTGCCATCAGTGACGGACTAGCGGGGTACAATGAGCAGTTCTTC. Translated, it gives CAISDGLAGYNEQFF.

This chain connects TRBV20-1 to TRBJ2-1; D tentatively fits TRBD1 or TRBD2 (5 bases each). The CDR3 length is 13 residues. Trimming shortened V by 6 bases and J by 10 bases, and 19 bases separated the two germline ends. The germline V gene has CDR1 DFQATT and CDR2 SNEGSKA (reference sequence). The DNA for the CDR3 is TGCAGTGCCTTGGGACCGCCTCCCGGAGAGCAGTTCTTC. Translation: CSALGPPPGEQFF.